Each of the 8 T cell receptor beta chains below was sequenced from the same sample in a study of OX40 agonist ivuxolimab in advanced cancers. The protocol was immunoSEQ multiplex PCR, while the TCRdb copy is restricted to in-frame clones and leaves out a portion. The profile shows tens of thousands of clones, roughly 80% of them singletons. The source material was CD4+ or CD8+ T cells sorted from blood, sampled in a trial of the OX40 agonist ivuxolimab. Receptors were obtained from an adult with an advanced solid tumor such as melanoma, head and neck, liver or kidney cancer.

The CDR3 region has the DNA TGCAGTGTTGGGTTCCGGGAAAAACTGTTTTTT. Its translation: CSVGFREKLFF. This chain joins TRBV20-1 and TRBJ1-4; unclear D gene. The ends were cut back, 7 bases at V and 8 bases at J, with 11 bases in the middle. From germline, CDR1 is DFQATT and CDR2 SNEGSKA (reference sequence). This CDR3 is built from 11 residues.

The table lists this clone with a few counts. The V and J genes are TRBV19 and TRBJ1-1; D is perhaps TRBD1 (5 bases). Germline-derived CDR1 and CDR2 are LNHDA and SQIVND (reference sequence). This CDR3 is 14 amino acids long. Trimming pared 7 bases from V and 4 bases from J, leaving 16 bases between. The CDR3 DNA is TGTGCCAGTACCAACCGGGACGGTCCCACTGAAGCTTTCTTT. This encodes CASTNRDGPTEAFF.

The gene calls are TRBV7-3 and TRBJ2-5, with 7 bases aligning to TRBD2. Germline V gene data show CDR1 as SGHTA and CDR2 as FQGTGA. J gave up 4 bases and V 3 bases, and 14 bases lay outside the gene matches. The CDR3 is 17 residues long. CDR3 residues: CASSLGRGRGSGETQYF. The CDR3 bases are TGTGCCAGCAGCTTGGGGCGCGGGCGCGGGAGCGGAGAGACCCAGTACTTC. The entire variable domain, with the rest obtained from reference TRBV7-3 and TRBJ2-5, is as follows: GAGVSQTPSNKVTEKGKYVELRCDPISGHTALYWYRQSLGQGPEFLIYFQGTGAADDSGLPNDRFFAVRPEGSVSTLKIQRTERGDSAVYLCASSLGRGRGSGETQYFGPGTRLLVL.

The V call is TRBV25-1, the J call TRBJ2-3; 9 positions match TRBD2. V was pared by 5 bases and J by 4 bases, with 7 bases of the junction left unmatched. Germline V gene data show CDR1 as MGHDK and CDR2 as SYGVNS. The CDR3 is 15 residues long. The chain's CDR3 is CASSPGGGRADTQYF. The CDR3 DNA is TGTGCCAGCAGTCCCGGTGGCGGGAGGGCAGATACGCAGTATTTT.

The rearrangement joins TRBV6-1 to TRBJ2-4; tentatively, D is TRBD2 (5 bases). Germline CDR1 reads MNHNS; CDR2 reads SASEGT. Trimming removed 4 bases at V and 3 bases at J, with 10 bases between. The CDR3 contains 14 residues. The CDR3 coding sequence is TGTGCCAGCAGTGCTCGGGGAAGCAAAAACATTCAGTACTTC. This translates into CASSARGSKNIQYF.

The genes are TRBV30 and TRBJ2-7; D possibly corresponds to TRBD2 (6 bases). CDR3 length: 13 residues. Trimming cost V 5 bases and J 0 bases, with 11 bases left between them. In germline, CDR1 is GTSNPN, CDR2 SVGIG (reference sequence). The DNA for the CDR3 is TGTGCCTGGGGGACGGGAGACTCCTACGAGCAGTACTTC. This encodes CAWGTGDSYEQYF.

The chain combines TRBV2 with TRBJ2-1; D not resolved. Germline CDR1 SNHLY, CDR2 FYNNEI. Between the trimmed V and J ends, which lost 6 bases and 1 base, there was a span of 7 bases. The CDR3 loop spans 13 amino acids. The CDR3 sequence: CASRESSYNEQFF. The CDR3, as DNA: TGTGCCAGCAGGGAGAGTTCCTACAATGAGCAGTTCTTC.

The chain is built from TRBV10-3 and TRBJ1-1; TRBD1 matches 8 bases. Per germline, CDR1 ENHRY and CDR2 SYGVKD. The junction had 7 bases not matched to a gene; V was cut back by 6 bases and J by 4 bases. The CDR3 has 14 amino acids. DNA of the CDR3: TGTGCCATCAGATTACAGGGGGACAGCACTGAAGCTTTCTTT. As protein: CAIRLQGDSTEAFF.